This T cell receptor (beta chain) was sequenced during a study of blood T cells in healthy people across ages. A second PCR of 7 to 11 cycles used a sample-barcoded 5' primer and a J-beta primer mix. Through a template-switch adaptor with 12 random nucleotides, each cDNA molecule received a tag. TCRdb re-analysed the 5' RACE reads in MiXCR, keeping a single row per CDR3 protein. The sample holds 1.5 million to 2 million distinct CDR3 sequences, about 28% seen once. Germline values: CDR1 MNHNS, CDR2 SASEGT. The V end lost 4 bases, the J end lost 4 bases, and 16 bases lay between the germline ends. The CDR3 is 15 amino acids. Aged about 6 to 100, donors were systemically healthy Caucasians from Russia.

Sample: blood. The sequence was obtained from a woman in her twenties or thirties in good health. V is TRBV6-1 and J is TRBJ2-5; a possible D gene is TRBD2 (5 bases). CDR3 in amino acids: CASSGSPGSGETQYF. The CDR3 nucleotides read TGTGCCAGCAGTGGTTCCCCGGGGAGCGGAGAGACCCAGTACTTC.